One sample yielded the 28 T cell receptor beta chains listed below, sequenced in a study of early T cells in non-severe SARS-CoV-2 infection. TCRdb recomputed calls from the 5' RACE reads with MiXCR, one row per CDR3 protein. The sample holds tens of thousands of distinct CDR3 sequences, around a tenth seen once. The specimen was whole blood, collected at baseline. These receptors all stem from an adult who was a healthcare worker with PCR-confirmed SARS-CoV-2 infection or an uninfected control (not recorded which).

The sample holds a few counts of this clonotype. The chain joins TRBV5-4 to TRBJ2-1; 10 bases agree with TRBD2. The CDR3 covers 16 residues. Germline V gene sequence: CDR1 SGHNT, CDR2 YYREEE (reference sequence). V was pared by 4 bases and J by 7 bases, with 11 bases of the junction left unmatched. Here the CDR3 reads CASSPPLGTSVNEQFF. Written as DNA, the CDR3 is TGTGCCAGCAGCCCTCCCCTAGGGACTAGCGTTAATGAGCAGTTCTTC.

The chain carries TRBV5-1 and TRBJ2-1; 9 bases are a match to TRBD2. Germline CDR1 and CDR2: SGHRS and YFSETQ. The CDR3 totals 15 residues. With 1 base clipped from V and 5 bases from J, the junction kept 4 bases outside the gene matches. The CDR3 loop reads CASSLLRGGHNEQFF. The CDR3 DNA sequence: TGCGCCAGCAGCTTGCTGCGGGGGGGCCACAATGAGCAGTTCTTC.

This clonotype was counted between two and nine times. The J gene is TRBJ2-5, the V gene TRBV11-2, with D tentatively TRBD1 (5 bases). This CDR3 is 13 amino acids long. V lost 6 bases and J lost 2, with 10 bases in between. Germline V gene data show CDR1 as SGHAT and CDR2 as FQNNGV. For the CDR3, the DNA is TGTGCCAGCAGTAGACAGTTACAAGAGACCCAGTACTTC. Its translation: CASSRQLQETQYF.

This clonotype appeared a few times. This rearrangement joins TRBV15 to TRBJ2-7, with D uncertain. Germline CDR1 LNHNV, CDR2 YYDKDF (reference sequence). This CDR3 spans 13 amino acids. Deletions cut 2 bases from V and 3 bases from J, with 8 bases between. The CDR3 nucleotides read TGTGCCACCAGCAGAATGGGAAACTACGAGCAGTACTTC. It specifies CATSRMGNYEQYF.

This clonotype was seen a few times. V is TRBV21-1 and J is TRBJ1-6; TRBD1, the table's D call, was not compared with the DNA. TRBV21-1 is a known pseudogene. The CDR3 runs 15 residues. CDR3 amino acids: CASSTPGMILSPLHF. CDR3 in DNA: TGTGCCAGCAGCACGCCGGGGATGATCCTATCACCCCTCCACTTT.

The chain carries TRBV6-2 or TRBV6-3 and TRBJ2-1, with 7 bases identical to TRBD2. J was trimmed by 8 bases and V by 0 bases; bases with no gene match: 7. Germline loops: CDR1 MNHEY, CDR2 SVGEGT. The length of the CDR3 is 15 residues. In DNA form, the CDR3 reads TGTGCCAGCAGTTACTCGAGGACTAGTTTGGATGAGCAGTTCTTC. Its translation: CASSYSRTSLDEQFF.

Many counts were recorded for this clonotype. The rearrangement joins TRBV3-1 to TRBJ1-4; the match to TRBD1 covers 7 bases. Germline CDR1 and CDR2: LGHDT and YNNKEL (reference sequence). V was pared by 1 base and J by 5 bases, with 4 bases of the junction left unmatched. This CDR3 has 15 amino acids. The CDR3 region is CASSQADRYNEKLFF. The CDR3 region has the DNA TGTGCCAGCAGCCAAGCGGACAGGTACAATGAAAAACTGTTTTTT.

This clonotype was observed at least ten times. The chain has TRBV20-1 and TRBJ2-7, with D possibly TRBD2 on 6 matching bases. Germline values: CDR1 DFQATT, CDR2 SNEGSKA (reference sequence). V lost 6 bases and J 3 bases, leaving 15 bases between the germline ends. This CDR3 is built from 13 residues. CDR3 in DNA: TGCAGTGCAAGACTAGGTGGGGACTACGAGCAGTACTTC. Protein product: CSARLGGDYEQYF.

This clonotype has at least ten counts. The chain is built from TRBV30 and TRBJ2-7; D remains unclear. The ends were cut back, 4 bases at V and 5 bases at J, with 15 bases in the middle. The CDR3 runs 13 residues. Germline V gives CDR1 GTSNPN, CDR2 SVGIG (reference sequence). CDR3 coding DNA: TGTGCCTGGAACCCACCAGGTCTGAACGAGCAGTACTTC. Amino acids: CAWNPPGLNEQYF.

This clonotype was recorded at least ten times. The chain uses TRBV12-3 or TRBV12-4 and TRBJ1-5, with 8 positions matching TRBD1. Germline trimming cut 5 bases from V and 11 bases from J; bases unmatched to any gene: 5. The CDR3 is made up of 12 amino acids. CDR3 in DNA: TGTGCCAGCAGTATCCAGGACAGGGCCCAGCATTTT. Protein product: CASSIQDRAQHF.

This clonotype was recorded at least ten times. The V call is TRBV20-1, the J call TRBJ2-3, with D unclear. The CDR3 has 12 amino acids. The ends were cut back, 1 base at V and 5 bases at J, with 7 bases in the middle. Germline assignment: CDR1 DFQATT and CDR2 SNEGSKA (reference sequence). The chain's CDR3 is CSARGSGDTQYF. The CDR3 nucleotides read TGCAGTGCTAGAGGGTCGGGAGATACGCAGTATTTT.

This clonotype has ten or more counts. V is TRBV28 and J is TRBJ1-1; D is possibly TRBD1 (5 bases). Germline values: CDR1 MDHEN, CDR2 SYDVKM. Trimming took off 8 bases at V and 4 bases at J, with 14 bases between the two ends. CDR3 length: 13 residues. DNA for the CDR3: TGTGCCAGCGGGTTTATTGGGGGCACTGAAGCTTTCTTT. It specifies CASGFIGGTEAFF. Based on the CDR3 plus reference TRBV28 and TRBJ1-1, the full variable domain is DVKVTQSSRYLVKRTGEKVFLECVQDMDHENMFWYRQDPGLGLRLIYFSYDVKMKEKGDIPEGYSVSREKKERFSLILESASTNQTSMYLCASGFIGGTEAFFGQGTRLTVV.

This clonotype was seen repeatedly, ten times or more. V is TRBV29-1 and J is TRBJ2-7, with 8 bases matching TRBD2. This CDR3 is built from 13 residues. Trimming cost V 4 bases and J 3 bases; bases outside gene matches: 5. CDR1 is SQVTM, CDR2 ANQGSEA, per germline. The CDR3 DNA follows: TGCAGCGTTGCCCTGGGGACTAGCTACGAGCAGTACTTC. Its protein product is CSVALGTSYEQYF.

This clonotype was detected many times. V and J are TRBV5-1 and TRBJ1-1; D gene ambiguous. The V end was cut by 0 bases, the J end by 0 bases, with 9 bases between. The CDR3 extends over 15 amino acids. The V gene's germline CDR1 is SGHRS and CDR2 YFSETQ. CDR3 nucleotide sequence: TGCGCCAGCAGCTTGGTTGGGGAGGTGAACACTGAAGCTTTCTTT. Its protein product is CASSLVGEVNTEAFF. The whole variable domain, remainder taken from reference TRBV5-1 and TRBJ1-1, is KAGVTQTPRYLIKTRGQQVTLSCSPISGHRSVSWYQQTPGQGLQFLFEYFSETQRNKGNFPGRFSGRQFSNSRSEMNVSTLELGDSALYLCASSLVGEVNTEAFFGQGTRLTVV.

The chain has TRBV12-3 or TRBV12-4 and TRBJ1-1; no firm D call. V was cut by 0 bases and J by 1 base, with 3 bases left in between. The CDR3 is 13 residues long. The CDR3 DNA follows: TGTGCCAGCAGTTTAGCTCCGAACACTGAAGCTTTCTTT. Translation: CASSLAPNTEAFF.

This clonotype appeared many times. The V gene is TRBV2, the J gene TRBJ2-3, with D unclear. The CDR3 loop spans 14 amino acids. CDR1 and CDR2 (germline): SNHLY, FYNNEI. Trimming cost V 10 bases and J 3 bases, with 17 bases left between them. CDR3 protein: CATAVPSLTDTQYF. The CDR3, as DNA: TGTGCCACCGCCGTCCCATCGTTGACAGATACGCAGTATTTT.

This clonotype was recorded many times. The chain combines TRBV12-3 or TRBV12-4 with TRBJ1-1; perhaps TRBD1 as D (6 bases). The CDR3 has 16 amino acids. V lost 4 bases and J 0 bases, leaving 15 bases between the germline ends. The CDR3 region has the DNA TGTGCCAGCAGTTCGCCGCCGGGACACCTGAACACTGAAGCTTTCTTT. Translation: CASSSPPGHLNTEAFF.

This clonotype has a count of ten or more. The chain couples TRBV6-1 to TRBJ2-1; 9 bases match TRBD2. Germline CDR1 and CDR2: MNHNS and SASEGT. CDR3 length: 13 amino acids. CDR3 in DNA: TGTGGGGCGAAGCGGGAGGCCCACAATGAGCAGTTCTTC. Its translation is CGAKREAHNEQFF.

In this sample, this clonotype turned up many times. The rearrangement uses TRBV6-5 and TRBJ1-1; 9 nucleotides agree with TRBD1. Germline values: CDR1 MNHEY, CDR2 SVGAGI. This CDR3 contains 16 residues. The V segment lost 0 bases and the J segment 7 bases; nucleotides outside the gene matches: 9. For the CDR3, the DNA is TGTGCCAGCAGTTACTCGATTGATAACAGGGGGCGTGAAGCTTTCTTT. Protein: CASSYSIDNRGREAFF.

This clonotype turned up a few times. The V gene is TRBV20-1, the J gene TRBJ2-2, with 12 bases that match TRBD2. Germline CDR1 is DFQATT and CDR2 is SNEGSKA (reference sequence). CDR3 length: 18 amino acids. V gave up 3 bases and J gave up 3 bases; unmatched junction bases: 11. The CDR3 here is CSARTSGSTSTDTGELFF. CDR3 DNA sequence: TGCAGTGCTAGGACTAGCGGGAGTACTTCCACTGACACCGGGGAGCTGTTTTTT.

This clonotype was seen more than once but under ten times. The J gene is TRBJ2-1, the V gene TRBV19, with D unclear. The CDR3 totals 13 residues. CDR1 and CDR2 from the germline V gene are LNHDA and SQIVND (reference sequence). With 5 bases removed from V and 4 bases from J, the gap between germline ends came to 9 bases. CDR3 region: CASSQQLYNEQFF. The CDR3 DNA sequence: TGTGCCAGTAGTCAACAGCTATACAATGAGCAGTTCTTC.

This clonotype was seen a few times. J is TRBJ2-7 and V is TRBV14; D is possibly TRBD2 (5 bases). V lost 1 base and J lost 3, with 13 bases in between. CDR1 is SGHDN, CDR2 FVKESK, per germline. The length of the CDR3 is 15 residues. The CDR3 is CASSQGEGLNYEQYF. The CDR3 bases are TGTGCCAGCAGCCAAGGGGAAGGACTGAACTACGAGCAGTACTTC. The full variable domain, in which reference TRBV14 and TRBJ2-7 provide the parts outside the CDR3, is EAGVTQFPSHSVIEKGQTVTLRCDPISGHDNLYWYRRVMGKEIKFLLHFVKESKQDESGMPNNRFLAERTGGTYSTLKVQPAELEDSGVYFCASSQGEGLNYEQYFGPGTRLTVT.

In its sample, this clonotype was seen many times. V usage is TRBV7-8 and J usage is TRBJ1-5; D ambiguous. CDR1 is SGHVS, CDR2 FQNEAQ, per germline. Between the trimmed V and J ends, which lost 1 base and 5 bases, there was a span of 12 bases. The CDR3 sequence is 15 residues long. CDR3 loop: CASSLEARPYQPQHF. The CDR3 DNA sequence: TGTGCCAGCAGCTTAGAGGCGCGACCTTATCAGCCCCAGCATTTT. The variable domain in full, completed from reference TRBV7-8 and TRBJ1-5, reads GAGVSQSPRYKVAKRGQDVALRCDPISGHVSLFWYQQALGQGPEFLTYFQNEAQLDKSGLPSDRFFAERPEGSVSTLKIQRTQQEDSAVYLCASSLEARPYQPQHFGDGTRLSIL.

There are many counts of this clonotype. The V and J genes are TRBV7-9 and TRBJ1-4; D is unresolved. Per germline, CDR1 SEHNR and CDR2 FQNEAQ (reference sequence). The CDR3 contains 14 residues. The V end lost 5 bases, the J end lost 5 bases, and 12 bases lay between the germline ends. The CDR3 coding sequence is TGTGCCAGCAGCCAGACCTCCCAGAATGAAAAACTGTTTTTT. It encodes CASSQTSQNEKLFF.

In its sample, this clonotype was seen once. The J gene is TRBJ2-2, the V gene TRBV10-3; D might be TRBD1 or TRBD2, each matching 5 bases. Germline V gene data show CDR1 as ENHRY and CDR2 as SYGVKD. The V gene lost 4 bases and the J gene lost 4 bases, with 10 bases spanning the gap. The CDR3 has 14 amino acids. This CDR3 reads CAISAQGATGELFF. In nucleotides, the CDR3 is TGTGCCATCAGTGCCCAGGGAGCCACCGGGGAGCTGTTTTTT.

This clonotype was counted a few times. The genes are TRBV18 and TRBJ2-2; possibly TRBD1 for D (6 bases). This CDR3 contains 14 residues. Trimming removed 6 bases from V and 4 bases from J, with 12 bases in between. The V gene's germline CDR1 is KGHSH and CDR2 LQKENI. The CDR3 protein is CASSQQDSTGELFF. CDR3 coding DNA: TGTGCCAGCTCTCAGCAGGACAGCACCGGGGAGCTGTTTTTT. Filled out from reference TRBV18 and TRBJ2-2, the complete variable domain reads NAGVMQNPRHLVRRRGQEARLRCSPMKGHSHVYWYRQLPEEGLKFMVYLQKENIIDESGMPKERFSAEFPKEGPSILRIQQVVRGDSAAYFCASSQQDSTGELFFGEGSRLTVL.

The chain combines TRBV5-5 with TRBJ2-5; TRBD1 matches at 7 bases. Trimming at V came to 3 bases and at J to 7 bases, leaving 6 bases not matched to a gene. In germline, CDR1 is SGHKS, CDR2 YYEKEE (reference sequence). The CDR3 is made up of 13 amino acids. CDR3 DNA sequence: TGTGCCAGCAGCTGGGGGACAGAAGGGACCCAGTACTTC. It encodes CASSWGTEGTQYF. Supplemented by reference TRBV5-5 and TRBJ2-5, the full variable domain reads DAGVTQSPTHLIKTRGQQVTLRCSPISGHKSVSWYQQVLGQGPQFIFQYYEKEERGRGNFPDRFSARQFPNYSSELNVNALLLGDSALYLCASSWGTEGTQYFGPGTRLLVL.

The chain uses TRBV7-9 and TRBJ2-5; no clear D gene. Per the germline V gene, CDR1 is SEHNR and CDR2 is FQNEAQ (reference sequence). The CDR3 is 11 amino acids. The V end lost 8 bases, the J end lost 4 bases, and 8 bases lay between the germline ends. The CDR3 sequence is CASDVTETQYF. The CDR3 DNA reads TGTGCCAGCGATGTGACAGAGACCCAGTACTTC.